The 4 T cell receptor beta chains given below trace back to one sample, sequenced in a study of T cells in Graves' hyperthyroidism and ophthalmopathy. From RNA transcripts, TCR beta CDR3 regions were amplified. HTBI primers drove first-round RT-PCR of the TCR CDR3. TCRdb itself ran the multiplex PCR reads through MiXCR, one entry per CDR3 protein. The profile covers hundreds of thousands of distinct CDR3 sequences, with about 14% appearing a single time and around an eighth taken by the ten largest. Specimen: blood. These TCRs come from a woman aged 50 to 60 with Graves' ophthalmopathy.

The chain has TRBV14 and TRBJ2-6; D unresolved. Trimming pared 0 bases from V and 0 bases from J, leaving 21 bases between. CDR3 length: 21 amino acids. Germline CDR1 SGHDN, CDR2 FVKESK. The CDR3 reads CASSQDYVWRPANSGANVLTF. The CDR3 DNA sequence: TGTGCCAGCAGCCAAGATTATGTTTGGCGGCCCGCCAACTCTGGGGCCAACGTCCTGACTTTC.

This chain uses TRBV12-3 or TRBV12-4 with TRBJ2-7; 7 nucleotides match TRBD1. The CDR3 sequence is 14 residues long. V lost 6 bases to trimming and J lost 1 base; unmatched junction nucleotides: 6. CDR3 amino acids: CASSAGTVSYEQYF. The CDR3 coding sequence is TGTGCCAGCAGCGCCGGGACAGTTTCCTACGAGCAGTACTTC.

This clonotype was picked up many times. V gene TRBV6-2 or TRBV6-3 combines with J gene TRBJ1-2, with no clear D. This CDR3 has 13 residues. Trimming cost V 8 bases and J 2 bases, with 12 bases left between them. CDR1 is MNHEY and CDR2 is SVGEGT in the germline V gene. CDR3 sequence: CASSTRSNYGYTF. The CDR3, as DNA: TGTGCCAGCTCGACTCGGTCCAACTATGGCTACACCTTC.

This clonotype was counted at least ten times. CDR3 DNA sequence: TGTGCCAGCAGCTTAGCGGCGGGAGGGAGGCCCTACGAGCAGTACTTC. Its protein is CASSLAAGGRPYEQYF. The V and J genes are TRBV7-2 and TRBJ2-7, with 9 bases fitting TRBD2. The V gene's germline CDR1 is SGHTA and CDR2 FQGNSA. Losses at the gene ends were 0 bases for V and 2 bases for J; bases not matched to a gene: 5. There are 16 residues in the CDR3.